The clone carrying this T cell receptor beta chain appeared a few times. Its target is not known. The sample originates from a study of beta chain features in type 1 diabetes. Study as a whole: The number of sorted cells examined across all samples was approximately 110,000,000.

Germline V lookup: CDR1 SGHNT, CDR2 YYREEE (reference sequence). The V gene lost 3 bases and the J gene lost 7 bases, with 14 bases spanning the gap. This CDR3 spans 13 amino acids. Study-wide findings and caveats: Type 1 diabetes patients had moderately but significantly shorter TCRB CDR3s in all four CD4+ subsets.

Expressed TCRB transcripts were sequenced after all isolated RNA was converted to cDNA. Generated by immunoSEQ multiplex PCR, the TCRdb table keeps only in-frame clones and is missing some. This sample has hundreds of thousands of clones, with more than 13% found just once. The authors sorted CD4+ naive, central memory, regulatory and stem cell-like memory cells via CD45RO/CCR7/CD25/CD127/CD95/CD27. This clonotype originated in a man aged 18 to 30 with type 1 diabetes. Material for sequencing was naive CD4+ T cells from blood. V is TRBV5-4 and J is TRBJ2-7; possibly TRBD2 for D (6 bases). The CDR3 reads CASSSPTSKEQYF. The CDR3 DNA reads TGTGCCAGCAGCTCGCCGACTAGTAAGGAGCAGTACTTC.